The T cell receptor (beta chain) described here comes from a study of spatial heterogeneity in lung cancer. About the study: Follow-up PBMC specimens underwent sequencing when available; their median timing was roughly 2 years after resection. The study consistently detected more beta-chain than alpha-chain sequences.

Sample time point: blood at routine non-recurrence follow-up after resection. Whole RNA came from tumor, nontumor lung or frozen PBMC and was sequenced without being sorted. Unique molecular identifiers, one per molecule, were present on every TCR cDNA molecule. TCRdb used MiXCR to reprocess the 5' RACE reads, holding one entry per CDR3 protein. The sample carries fewer than 11,000 distinct CDR3 sequences, around 23% recorded once. This clonotype occurred many times. CDR1 WSHSY and CDR2 SAAADI come from the germline V gene. The CDR3 is 12 residues long. The V end was cut by 6 bases, the J end by 6 bases, with 6 bases between.

The V gene is TRBV10-2, the J gene TRBJ1-6; D gene uncertain. This TCR derives from a male donor with early-stage non-small cell lung cancer. The source material was PBMCs, sampled at follow-up. The CDR3, as DNA: TGCGCCAGCAGAGAGGGTAATTCACCCCTCCACTTT. Translating it yields CASREGNSPLHF.